What follows are 20 T cell receptor beta chains derived from one specimen sequenced in a study of T cell changes during pregnancy in multiple sclerosis. The data were produced by immunoSEQ multiplex PCR, yet TCRdb's version contains in-frame clones alone and is incomplete. The sample holds tens of thousands of clones, 93% seen once. This specimen consisted of CD8+ T cells from peripheral blood mononuclear cells, obtained after pregnancy. The receptors here all came from a female donor with multiple sclerosis, enrolled in a pregnancy study.

The V call is TRBV9, the J call TRBJ2-7, with 12 positions matching TRBD2. Germline V gene data show CDR1 as SGDLS and CDR2 as YYNGEE. CDR3 length equals 18 residues. V trimming: 0 bases; J trimming: 6 bases; junction bases outside the gene matches: 13. CDR3 in DNA: TGTGCCAGCAGCGTAGAGGGGGCCCTAGCGGGAGGGCTTGGCGAGCAGTACTTC. This codes for CASSVEGALAGGLGEQYF.

CDR3 in amino acids: CASSSSTGGLVDYEQYF. For the CDR3, the DNA is TGCGCCAGCAGCTCCTCGACAGGGGGTCTGGTGGACTACGAGCAGTACTTC. The gene calls are TRBV5-1 and TRBJ2-7; 9 bases match TRBD1. Trimming removed 3 bases from V and 3 bases from J; junction bases left unmatched: 13. The CDR3 extends over 17 amino acids. CDR1 SGHRS and CDR2 YFSETQ come from the germline V gene.

The genes are TRBV10-1 and TRBJ2-7; no clear D. Between the trimmed V and J ends, which lost 3 bases and 1 base, there was a span of 7 bases. CDR3 size: 13 residues. Germline V lookup: CDR1 WNHNN, CDR2 SYGVQD (reference sequence). The CDR3 coding sequence is TGCGCCAGCAGTGAAGGCGGTTCCTACGAGCAGTACTTC. Its protein is CASSEGGSYEQYF.

The V call is TRBV9, the J call TRBJ2-3, with D possibly matching TRBD2 (6 bases). CDR1 and CDR2 from the germline V gene are SGDLS and YYNGEE. The germline V and J ends were trimmed by 0 bases and 1 base, with 9 bases remaining between them. The CDR3 contains 15 residues. The CDR3 region has the DNA TGTGCCAGCAGCGTAGGGGACTGGGGCACAGATACGCAGTATTTT. Translation: CASSVGDWGTDTQYF.

The CDR3 bases are TGCGCCAGCAGCCAACTGAGCGGGAGTGGTAATGAGCAGTTCTTC. It is translated as CASSQLSGSGNEQFF. This rearrangement joins TRBV4-1 to TRBJ2-1, with 8 bases matching TRBD2. This CDR3 spans 15 amino acids. V was clipped by 2 bases and J by 7 bases; unmatched bases: 7. Per germline, CDR1 MGHRA and CDR2 YSYEKL.

The rearrangement joins TRBV2 to TRBJ2-7; 10 bases line up with TRBD1. This CDR3 region has 16 residues. Germline trimming cut 2 bases from V and 3 bases from J; bases unmatched to any gene: 7. Germline assignment: CDR1 SNHLY and CDR2 FYNNEI. Here the CDR3 reads CASSERDRGRGYEQYF. In DNA form, the CDR3 reads TGTGCCAGCAGTGAACGGGACAGGGGTAGAGGCTACGAGCAGTACTTC.

This clone was seen only once. The V call is TRBV7-9, the J call TRBJ2-7; possible D gene TRBD1, 6 bases. The CDR3 consists of 14 residues. The V and J ends lost 5 bases and 1 base respectively, with 12 bases between them. Germline V gene data show CDR1 as SEHNR and CDR2 as FQNEAQ (reference sequence). The CDR3 coding sequence is TGTGCCAGCAGCATCTCCAGGGGTTCCTACGAGCAGTACTTC. As protein: CASSISRGSYEQYF.

The chain carries TRBV29-1 and TRBJ1-1; D is uncertain. The germline gives CDR1 SQVTM, CDR2 ANQGSEA. Trimming cost V 4 bases and J 3 bases, with 9 bases left between them. The CDR3 consists of 12 residues. CDR3 in amino acids: CSVGRVYTEAFF. DNA of the CDR3: TGCAGCGTTGGGAGGGTGTACACTGAAGCTTTCTTT.

The chain combines TRBV2 with TRBJ1-1; 11 bases are a match to TRBD1. CDR3 length: 12 residues. V trimming: 10 bases; J trimming: 4 bases; junction bases outside the gene matches: 2. Germline CDR1 is SNHLY and CDR2 is FYNNEI. This CDR3 is CAIGTGGTEAFF. DNA for the CDR3: TGTGCCATTGGGACAGGGGGCACTGAAGCTTTCTTT.

The chain combines TRBV7-9 with TRBJ1-5; D unclear. CDR1 and CDR2 from the germline V gene are SEHNR and FQNEAQ (reference sequence). V lost 1 base and J lost 6, with 10 bases in between. The CDR3 is 14 amino acids. For the CDR3, the DNA is TGTGCCAGCAGCTTAGGCGGGGTCACTCAGCCCCAGCATTTT. Translating it yields CASSLGGVTQPQHF. Supplemented by reference TRBV7-9 and TRBJ1-5, the full variable domain reads DTGVSQNPRHKITKRGQNVTFRCDPISEHNRLYWYRQTLGQGPEFLTYFQNEAQLEKSRLLSDRFSAERPKGSFSTLEIQRTEQGDSAMYLCASSLGGVTQPQHFGDGTRLSIL.

The chain links TRBV11-1 to TRBJ1-2; 7 nucleotides line up with TRBD1. The V gene end was trimmed by 4 bases and the J gene end by 3 bases; junction bases not matched to a gene: 2. CDR3 size: 13 residues. Germline values: CDR1 SGHAT, CDR2 FQDESV (reference sequence). The CDR3 coding sequence is TGTGCCAGCAGCTCGGGACAGTACTATGGCTACACCTTC. It codes for CASSSGQYYGYTF.

V usage is TRBV5-4 and J usage is TRBJ2-6; D is perhaps TRBD2 (7 bases). The CDR3 sequence is 17 residues long. The V end was cut by 1 base, the J end by 1 base, with 12 bases between. Germline V CDR1 and CDR2: SGHNT, YYREEE (reference sequence). CDR3 nucleotide sequence: TGTGCCAGCAGCTTGTCGGGGGGCGGGTCTGGGGCCAACGTCCTGACTTTC. Its protein is CASSLSGGGSGANVLTF.

The J gene is TRBJ2-6, the V gene TRBV7-6; 8 bases map to TRBD1. Per germline, CDR1 SGHVS and CDR2 FNYEAQ. The CDR3 has 22 amino acids. The trim removed 1 base at V and 2 bases at J, leaving 19 bases unmatched. The CDR3 DNA reads TGTGCCAGCAGCTTAGGGAAACCAGGGACAGGCCCTTCCTTCCCTGGGGCCAACGTCCTGACTTTC. This encodes CASSLGKPGTGPSFPGANVLTF.

The chain couples TRBV2 to TRBJ2-7, with a tentative D call TRBD1 (5 bases). The V end lost 4 bases, the J end lost 2 bases, and 9 bases lay between the germline ends. The CDR3 has 13 residues. The V gene's germline CDR1 is SNHLY and CDR2 FYNNEI. The CDR3 DNA sequence: TGTGCCAGCAGTGTACAGGACCCCTACGAGCAGTACTTC. Amino acids: CASSVQDPYEQYF. Full variable domain (missing parts from reference TRBV2 and TRBJ2-7): EPEVTQTPSHQVTQMGQEVILRCVPISNHLYFYWYRQILGQKVEFLVSFYNNEISEKSEIFDDQFSVERPDGSNFTLKIRSTKLEDSAMYFCASSVQDPYEQYFGPGTRLTVT.

The chain links TRBV5-1 to TRBJ2-2; possible D gene TRBD2, 6 bases. The V gene's germline CDR1 is SGHRS and CDR2 YFSETQ. V gave up 2 bases and J gave up 2 bases, with 19 bases separating them. The CDR3 contains 18 residues. In nucleotides, the CDR3 is TGCGCCAGCAGCTTATCATCCACCGGGACTTACAACACCGGGGAGCTGTTTTTT. Translated: CASSLSSTGTYNTGELFF. The full variable domain, rest sourced from reference TRBV5-1 and TRBJ2-2, is KAGVTQTPRYLIKTRGQQVTLSCSPISGHRSVSWYQQTPGQGLQFLFEYFSETQRNKGNFPGRFSGRQFSNSRSEMNVSTLELGDSALYLCASSLSSTGTYNTGELFFGEGSRLTVL.

The gene calls are TRBV7-9 and TRBJ2-1; 11 positions match TRBD2. Germline CDR1 is SEHNR and CDR2 is FQNEAQ (reference sequence). The CDR3 contains 16 residues. V gave up 5 bases and J gave up 4 bases; unmatched junction bases: 7. CDR3 in amino acids: CASSPRLAGLYNEQFF. The CDR3, as DNA: TGTGCCAGCAGCCCCCGACTAGCGGGGCTGTACAATGAGCAGTTCTTC. The whole variable domain, remainder taken from reference TRBV7-9 and TRBJ2-1, is DTGVSQNPRHKITKRGQNVTFRCDPISEHNRLYWYRQTLGQGPEFLTYFQNEAQLEKSRLLSDRFSAERPKGSFSTLEIQRTEQGDSAMYLCASSPRLAGLYNEQFFGPGTRLTVL.

This clone was seen more than once but under ten times. This chain uses TRBV6-5 with TRBJ2-2; D is ambiguous. The V gene lost 2 bases and the J gene lost 6 bases, with 7 bases spanning the gap. The CDR3 runs to 13 residues. Germline CDR1 and CDR2: MNHEY and SVGAGI. The CDR3 here is CASSYDGPGELFF. CDR3 nucleotides: TGTGCCAGCAGTTACGATGGGCCCGGGGAGCTGTTTTTT.

The chain is built from TRBV19 and TRBJ1-2, with unresolved D. The ends were cut back, 3 bases at V and 4 bases at J, with 6 bases in the middle. This CDR3 contains 12 residues. Germline V lookup: CDR1 LNHDA, CDR2 SQIVND (reference sequence). CDR3 amino acids: CASSIDTYGYTF. For the CDR3, the DNA is TGTGCCAGTAGTATCGACACCTATGGCTACACCTTC.

The CDR3 region has the DNA TGTGCCAGCTCGAGGGAGACAAACCCCCCCCAGCCCCAGCATTTT. Its translation: CASSRETNPPQPQHF. The rearrangement links TRBV6-1 to TRBJ1-5; D not resolved. CDR1 is MNHNS and CDR2 is SASEGT in the germline V gene. V was trimmed by 8 bases and J by 7 bases, leaving 21 bases between them. This CDR3 comprises 15 residues.

This rearrangement joins TRBV5-1 to TRBJ1-1; D is undetermined. Trimming took off 0 bases at V and 0 bases at J, with 9 bases between the two ends. Germline CDR1 and CDR2: SGHRS and YFSETQ. The CDR3 totals 15 residues. DNA for the CDR3: TGCGCCAGCAGCTTGGCCCCGGGGATGAACACTGAAGCTTTCTTT. It translates to CASSLAPGMNTEAFF. The variable domain in full, with the rest retrieved from reference TRBV5-1 and TRBJ1-1, is KAGVTQTPRYLIKTRGQQVTLSCSPISGHRSVSWYQQTPGQGLQFLFEYFSETQRNKGNFPGRFSGRQFSNSRSEMNVSTLELGDSALYLCASSLAPGMNTEAFFGQGTRLTVV.